The 10 T cell receptor beta chains below all came from one sample that was sequenced in a study of T cell changes during pregnancy in multiple sclerosis. TCRdb's table, derived via immunoSEQ multiplex PCR, lists solely in-frame clones and lacks some. The table shows 60,000 to 85,000 clones, with roughly 92% occurring only once. Sequenced here: peripheral blood, sampled in the second trimester of pregnancy. These receptors were collected from a female donor with multiple sclerosis, enrolled in a pregnancy study.

The chain has TRBV6-6 and TRBJ1-5; 9 bases map to TRBD1. Trimming cost V 7 bases and J 7 bases; bases outside gene matches: 8. Germline V gene data show CDR1 as MNHNY and CDR2 as SVGAGI (reference sequence). The CDR3 loop spans 14 amino acids. The CDR3 spells CASTQGQGIQPQHF. As DNA, the CDR3 is TGTGCCAGCACACAGGGACAGGGCATCCAGCCCCAGCATTTT.

This clone has more than one count but fewer than ten. This rearrangement joins TRBV14 to TRBJ1-2; 7 positions match TRBD1. The CDR3 contains 13 residues. V was clipped by 4 bases and J by 7 bases; unmatched bases: 6. The V gene's germline CDR1 is SGHDN and CDR2 FVKESK. As DNA, the CDR3 is TGTGCCAGCAGCCCTCGACAGGGCAGTGGCTACACCTTC. Amino acid sequence: CASSPRQGSGYTF.

The V and J genes are TRBV30 and TRBJ1-2; a weak D match, TRBD1 (5 bases). The CDR3 covers 13 residues. V shed 4 bases and J shed 8 bases, with 17 bases lying between them. Germline V lookup: CDR1 GTSNPN, CDR2 SVGIG (reference sequence). CDR3 bases: TGTGCCTGGACGGGATCCGGGGGTCGGGGCTACACCTTC. This sequence encodes CAWTGSGGRGYTF.

The rearrangement uses TRBV27 and TRBJ1-2; TRBD1 might be the D (5 bases). CDR1 and CDR2 from the germline V gene are MNHEY and SMNVEV (reference sequence). The length of the CDR3 is 13 residues. V was shortened by 6 bases and J by 5 bases, with 13 bases between the two germline ends. CDR3 in DNA: TGTGCCAGCAGGCTTACTGGGGCGTATGGCTACACCTTC. Protein product: CASRLTGAYGYTF.

The J gene is TRBJ2-3, the V gene TRBV5-1; 9 positions match TRBD2. Germline CDR1 is SGHRS and CDR2 is YFSETQ. This CDR3 is 16 amino acids long. Trimming took 4 bases from V and 2 from J; bases not matched to a gene: 8. The CDR3 bases are TGCGCCAGCAGCCCCCCTAGCGGGGAACACACAGATACGCAGTATTTT. This sequence encodes CASSPPSGEHTDTQYF. The full variable domain, in which reference TRBV5-1 and TRBJ2-3 provide the parts outside the CDR3, is KAGVTQTPRYLIKTRGQQVTLSCSPISGHRSVSWYQQTPGQGLQFLFEYFSETQRNKGNFPGRFSGRQFSNSRSEMNVSTLELGDSALYLCASSPPSGEHTDTQYFGPGTRLTVL.

The genes are TRBV7-2 and TRBJ1-5; TRBD1 aligns across 7 bases. The CDR3 runs to 13 residues. CDR1 is SGHTA, CDR2 FQGNSA, per germline. V was clipped by 4 bases and J by 5 bases; unmatched bases: 2. The CDR3, as DNA: TGTGCCAGCAGCTGGGACAGCTATCAGCCCCAGCATTTT. Encoded protein: CASSWDSYQPQHF.

This chain links TRBV7-2 with TRBJ2-6; the D gene is possibly TRBD2 (6 bases). CDR1 is SGHTA, CDR2 FQGNSA, per germline. V gave up 5 bases and J gave up 3 bases, with 11 bases separating them. This CDR3 has 15 amino acids. CDR3 DNA: TGTGCCAGCAGCCGGGCGGGGAGTGGGGCCAACGTCCTGACTTTC. Its translation is CASSRAGSGANVLTF.

The genes are TRBV6-1 and TRBJ2-2; 10 nucleotides match TRBD1. CDR1 is MNHNS, CDR2 SASEGT, per germline. This CDR3 has 15 residues. Unmatched junction bases numbered 2, after V lost 4 bases and J lost 3 bases. This chain's CDR3 is CASSGQGADTGELFF. The DNA of the CDR3 is TGTGCCAGCAGTGGACAGGGGGCGGACACCGGGGAGCTGTTTTTT.

The J gene is TRBJ1-2, the V gene TRBV28; D call uncertain. This CDR3 is built from 15 residues. Germline loops: CDR1 MDHEN, CDR2 SYDVKM. V was trimmed by 4 bases and J by 1 base, leaving 13 bases between them. CDR3 sequence: CASSSGFQINYGYTF. CDR3 in DNA: TGTGCCAGCAGTTCGGGTTTTCAGATTAACTATGGCTACACCTTC.

This chain links TRBV5-1 with TRBJ2-5, with 9 nucleotides matching TRBD2. Germline trimming cut 0 bases from V and 1 base from J; bases unmatched to any gene: 4. The CDR3 covers 16 residues. Germline V CDR1 and CDR2: SGHRS, YFSETQ. CDR3 amino acids: CASSLGLAGTQETQYF. In DNA form, the CDR3 reads TGCGCCAGCAGCTTGGGGCTAGCGGGAACCCAAGAGACCCAGTACTTC.